The 6 T cell receptor beta chains below all came from one sample that was sequenced in a study of cytomegalovirus exposure and HLA in healthy donors. Primers included in the PCR were 60 Vbeta and 13 Jbeta primers. TCRdb's table, derived via immunoSEQ multiplex PCR, lists solely in-frame clones and lacks some. The repertoire consists of about 130,000 clones, with roughly 72% occurring once and the leading ten covering around 7.2%. Sequenced input: PBMCs. The receptors were sampled from a male donor in good health and CMV-seronegative.

The J gene is TRBJ2-2, the V gene TRBV5-1, with D possibly being TRBD1 (6 bases). This CDR3 region has 17 residues. The V gene lost 1 base and the J gene lost 0 bases, with 13 bases spanning the gap. The germline gives CDR1 SGHRS, CDR2 YFSETQ. CDR3 sequence: CASSLLGQGTNTGELFF. The CDR3 DNA is TGCGCCAGCAGCTTGTTGGGGCAGGGGACGAACACCGGGGAGCTGTTTTTT.

The chain couples TRBV19 to TRBJ2-5; TRBD2 matches 12 bases. Germline V gene data show CDR1 as LNHDA and CDR2 as SQIVND (reference sequence). This CDR3 contains 16 residues. V lost 4 bases and J lost 7; bases outside the gene matches: 10. In DNA form, the CDR3 reads TGTGCCAGTAGTACGAGGACTAGCGGGACCCTGGGGACCCAGTACTTC. It translates to CASSTRTSGTLGTQYF.

The chain has TRBV4-3 and TRBJ2-5, with D possibly being TRBD1 (6 bases). The CDR3 has 17 amino acids. Germline-derived CDR1 and CDR2 are LGHNA and YSLEER. The V gene lost 5 bases and the J gene lost 0 bases, with 19 bases spanning the gap. CDR3 DNA: TGCGCCAGCAGCTCCAGGGGCGGGTTAGGGGACCAAGAGACCCAGTACTTC. Translated, it gives CASSSRGGLGDQETQYF.

The chain combines TRBV7-2 with TRBJ2-7; the match to TRBD1 covers 11 bases. Looked up from germline, CDR1 is SGHTA and CDR2 is FQGNSA. V shed 1 base and J 3 bases; nucleotides not matched to a gene: 5. CDR3 size: 16 residues. The CDR3 region has the DNA TGTGCCAGCAGCTTAGTGGTAGGGACAGGGGGCTACGAGCAGTACTTC. Translating gives CASSLVVGTGGYEQYF.

J is TRBJ2-2 and V is TRBV28; the match to TRBD1 covers 7 bases. The CDR3 is 16 residues long. In germline, CDR1 is MDHEN, CDR2 SYDVKM. The trim removed 6 bases at V and 5 bases at J, leaving 12 bases unmatched. The CDR3 DNA sequence: TGTGCCAGCAGGTCCCCCCAGGGGGTACGGACCGGGGAGCTGTTTTTT. It encodes CASRSPQGVRTGELFF.

The rearrangement links TRBV27 to TRBJ2-5; 9 nucleotides match TRBD2. The DNA end is a closer match to TRBJ2-7, so the J assignment may be wrong. There are 14 residues in the CDR3. CDR1 and CDR2 (germline): MNHEY, SMNVEV (reference sequence). The CDR3 here is CASSLGLAGSEQYF. The DNA for the CDR3 is TGTGCCAGCAGTTTAGGGCTAGCGGGGAGCGAGCAGTACTTC.